The rows below give T cell receptor beta chains drawn from one sample of a study of graft-versus-host responses after intestinal transplantation. This table comes from immunoSEQ multiplex PCR, and its TCRdb copy is limited to in-frame clones, with some not included. The data contain 60,000 to 70,000 clones, roughly 90% of them singletons. The input for sequencing was ileum tissue, taken less than 400 days after transplant. These TCRs come from a human patient who received an intestinal transplant, so some T cells may come from the graft donor. Each CDR3 is given with its conserved first and last residue. Fields, in order: clone size, D gene, V gene, J gene, CDR3 DNA, CDR3 protein. The D gene is left open where the match is weak. Expanded clones are given a class, and other clones once, few, many or no size at all.

clone_size: .
d_call: .
v_call: TRBV6-1
j_call: TRBJ2-5
cdr3_nt: TGTGCCAGCAGTTATAGCTATCAAGAGACCCAGTACTTC
cdr3_aa: CASSYSYQETQYF

clone_size: .
d_call: .
v_call: TRBV19
j_call: TRBJ2-3
cdr3_nt: TGTGCCAGTAGTATTGGTGGCGGAGGTGCGGATACGCAGTATTTT
cdr3_aa: CASSIGGGGADTQYF

clone_size: .
d_call: .
v_call: TRBV19
j_call: TRBJ1-1
cdr3_nt: TGTGCCAGTAGTATAAGGGGCCAGGGGAACACTGAAGCTTTCTTT
cdr3_aa: CASSIRGQGNTEAFF

clone_size: .
d_call: .
v_call: TRBV28
j_call: TRBJ2-2
cdr3_nt: TGTGCCAGCAGGCTACCGGGCCCGAGGGGCACCGGGGAGCTGTTTTTT
cdr3_aa: CASRLPGPRGTGELFF

clone_size: .
d_call: .
v_call: TRBV7-9
j_call: TRBJ1-4
cdr3_nt: TGTGCCAGCAGCTTGAAGGGGGAAAAACTGTTTTTT
cdr3_aa: CASSLKGEKLFF

clone_size: .
d_call: .
v_call: TRBV7-6
j_call: TRBJ2-7
cdr3_nt: TGTGCCACTTCGGACGGTGCCGAAGGGTACGAGCAGTACTTC
cdr3_aa: CATSDGAEGYEQYF

clone_size: .
d_call: .
v_call: TRBV29-1
j_call: TRBJ2-5
cdr3_nt: TGCAGCGTTCACGGGATTCTCCAAGAGACCCAGTACTTC
cdr3_aa: CSVHGILQETQYF

clone_size: .
d_call: TRBD1
v_call: TRBV6-5
j_call: TRBJ2-1
cdr3_nt: TGTGCCAGCAGTTACGACAGGGCCTACAATGAGCAGTTCTTC
cdr3_aa: CASSYDRAYNEQFF

clone_size: .
d_call: .
v_call: TRBV18
j_call: TRBJ2-1
cdr3_nt: TGTGCCAGCTCACCCAAAGGACTCGACAATGAGCAGTTCTTC
cdr3_aa: CASSPKGLDNEQFF

clone_size: once
d_call: TRBD1
v_call: TRBV6-1
j_call: TRBJ2-2
cdr3_nt: TGTGCCAGCAGTGAAACAGGGGTGAACACCGGGGAGCTGTTTTTT
cdr3_aa: CASSETGVNTGELFF

clone_size: .
d_call: .
v_call: TRBV2
j_call: TRBJ2-1
cdr3_nt: TGTGCCAGCAGTGAAACTAGCCTGTTCTTC
cdr3_aa: CASSETSLFF

clone_size: .
d_call: TRBD2
v_call: TRBV7-7
j_call: TRBJ2-1
cdr3_nt: TGTGCCAGCAGCTCGGGACTAGCCTATTATGATGAGCAGTTCTTC
cdr3_aa: CASSSGLAYYDEQFF

clone_size: .
d_call: .
v_call: TRBV19
j_call: TRBJ1-3
cdr3_nt: TGTGCCAGTAGTTCTCCAGTATTCACAGGAGGAAACACCATATATTTT
cdr3_aa: CASSSPVFTGGNTIYF

clone_size: .
d_call: .
v_call: TRBV19
j_call: TRBJ2-2
cdr3_nt: TGTGCCAGTTTGGGGGAGAACACCGGGGAGCTGTTTTTT
cdr3_aa: CASLGENTGELFF

clone_size: .
d_call: TRBD1
v_call: TRBV15
j_call: TRBJ1-2
cdr3_nt: TGTGCCACCAGCCCTTGGACAGGGGACTACTATGGCTACACCTTC
cdr3_aa: CATSPWTGDYYGYTF

clone_size: .
d_call: .
v_call: TRBV10-1
j_call: TRBJ2-1
cdr3_nt: TGCGCCAGCAGCCTCGTTAGTACCCATGAGCAGTTCTTC
cdr3_aa: CASSLVSTHEQFF

clone_size: .
d_call: TRBD1
v_call: TRBV28
j_call: TRBJ2-7
cdr3_nt: TGTGCCAGCAGTTTGGCCAGGACAGGACCCTACGAGCAGTACTTC
cdr3_aa: CASSLARTGPYEQYF

clone_size: .
d_call: TRBD1
v_call: TRBV28
j_call: TRBJ2-7
cdr3_nt: TGTGCCAGCAGTTTCTCCCTGGACAGGGGTGACGAGCAGTACTTC
cdr3_aa: CASSFSLDRGDEQYF

clone_size: .
d_call: .
v_call: TRBV20-1
j_call: TRBJ2-7
cdr3_nt: TGCAGTGCTAGACACTCCTACGAGCAGTACTTC
cdr3_aa: CSARHSYEQYF

clone_size: .
d_call: .
v_call: TRBV2
j_call: TRBJ2-7
cdr3_nt: TGTGCCAGCAGTGAAGAGGGCAGCTCCTACGAGCAGTACTTC
cdr3_aa: CASSEEGSSYEQYF

clone_size: .
d_call: .
v_call: TRBV19
j_call: TRBJ2-7
cdr3_nt: TGTGCCAGTAGTAGAGCTAGCTCACGCTACGAGCAGTACTTC
cdr3_aa: CASSRASSRYEQYF

clone_size: .
d_call: TRBD1
v_call: TRBV6-1
j_call: TRBJ1-4
cdr3_nt: TGTGCCAGCAAAATAGGCAGGGGACAGGAAAAACTGTTTTTT
cdr3_aa: CASKIGRGQEKLFF

clone_size: .
d_call: .
v_call: TRBV21-1
j_call: TRBJ1-5
cdr3_nt: TGTGCCAGCAGCAAGATCACCGGGACAGACTATCAGCCCCAGCATTTT
cdr3_aa: CASSKITGTDYQPQHF

clone_size: few
d_call: .
v_call: TRBV28
j_call: TRBJ2-7
cdr3_nt: TGTGCCAGCAGCGGGGCGGCGCAGTACTTC
cdr3_aa: CASSGAAQYF

clone_size: once
d_call: .
v_call: TRBV28
j_call: TRBJ2-1
cdr3_nt: TGTGCCAGCACGCCCTGGGGGATCCAAAACAATGAGCAGTTCTTC
cdr3_aa: CASTPWGIQNNEQFF